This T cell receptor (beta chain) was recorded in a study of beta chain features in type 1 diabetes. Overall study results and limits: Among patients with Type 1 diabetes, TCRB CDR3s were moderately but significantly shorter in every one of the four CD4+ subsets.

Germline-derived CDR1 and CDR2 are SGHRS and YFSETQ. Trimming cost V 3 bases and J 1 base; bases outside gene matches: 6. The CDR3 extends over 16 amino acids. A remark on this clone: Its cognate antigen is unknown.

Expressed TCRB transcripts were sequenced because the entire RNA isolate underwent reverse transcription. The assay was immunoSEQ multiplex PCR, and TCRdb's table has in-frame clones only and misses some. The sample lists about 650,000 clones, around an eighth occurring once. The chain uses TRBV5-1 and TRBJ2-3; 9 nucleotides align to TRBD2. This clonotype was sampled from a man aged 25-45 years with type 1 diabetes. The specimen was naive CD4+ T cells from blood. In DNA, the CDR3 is TGCGCCAGCAGCTCAGATCCTAGCGGGGGCACAGATACGCAGTATTTT. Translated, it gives CASSSDPSGGTDTQYF.